Presented here are 7 T cell receptor beta chains from one specimen sequenced in a study of technical replicates of blood from a handful of donors. Here immunoSEQ multiplex PCR was the method, and the copy in TCRdb shows in-frame clones only, minus some. This table has roughly 93,000 clones, approximately 94% appearing once. The sample taken for sequencing was T cells isolated from PBMCs. The receptors come from a human donor in good health.

The chain combines TRBV19 with TRBJ1-2; 7 bases match TRBD1. Germline trimming cut 2 bases from V and 1 base from J; bases unmatched to any gene: 7. The CDR3 has 16 amino acids. Germline-derived CDR1 and CDR2 are LNHDA and SQIVND (reference sequence). CDR3 loop: CASSILGQTFNYGYTF. Here the CDR3 DNA reads TGTGCCAGTAGTATACTGGGACAGACCTTTAACTATGGCTACACCTTC.

The J gene is TRBJ2-1, the V gene TRBV7-6, with no clear D. Germline CDR1 reads SGHVS; CDR2 reads FNYEAQ. Trimming cost V 4 bases and J 4 bases, with 5 bases left between them. The CDR3 length is 12 residues. The CDR3, as DNA: TGTGCCAGCAGCTCCAGATACAATGAGCAGTTCTTC. This gives the protein CASSSRYNEQFF.

The chain combines TRBV6-1 with TRBJ2-7; 11 nucleotides align to TRBD2. Germline CDR1 MNHNS, CDR2 SASEGT. This CDR3 region has 15 residues. J gave up 4 bases and V 6 bases, and 8 bases lay outside the gene matches. The CDR3 DNA reads as TGTGCCAGCAGCGCTCTAGCGGGAGGTTTTTACGAGCAGTACTTC. Translating it yields CASSALAGGFYEQYF.

The CDR3 here is CASSAGRGFSGYTF. CDR3 coding DNA: TGTGCCAGTAGCGCTGGCAGGGGATTTTCTGGCTACACCTTC. The chain couples TRBV19 to TRBJ1-2, with TRBD1 as a possible D gene (6 bases). From germline, CDR1 is LNHDA and CDR2 SQIVND (reference sequence). This CDR3 spans 14 amino acids. V lost 6 bases to trimming and J lost 7 bases, with 18 bases between them.

The V call is TRBV5-1, the J call TRBJ2-3; the D is unclear. Per germline, CDR1 SGHRS and CDR2 YFSETQ. V shed 0 bases and J shed 6 bases, with 11 bases lying between them. This CDR3 contains 14 residues. The CDR3 region has the DNA TGCGCCAGCAGCTTGGGTCATGAGGAGGATACGCAGTATTTT. It is translated as CASSLGHEEDTQYF. The full variable domain, its missing parts supplied by reference TRBV5-1 and TRBJ2-3, is KAGVTQTPRYLIKTRGQQVTLSCSPISGHRSVSWYQQTPGQGLQFLFEYFSETQRNKGNFPGRFSGRQFSNSRSEMNVSTLELGDSALYLCASSLGHEEDTQYFGPGTRLTVL.

The V gene is TRBV6-5, the J gene TRBJ1-3; 9 bases are a match to TRBD1. Germline V gene sequence: CDR1 MNHEY, CDR2 SVGAGI. The CDR3 length is 16 residues. V trimming: 4 bases; J trimming: 4 bases; junction bases outside the gene matches: 8. CDR3 coding DNA: TGTGCCAGCAGTTCCTACGGGACAGGGACGGGAAACACCATATATTTT. It yields the protein CASSSYGTGTGNTIYF.

The chain combines TRBV6-1 with TRBJ1-2, with D possibly TRBD1 on 6 matching bases. Trimming removed 7 bases from V and 0 bases from J, with 15 bases in between. Germline values: CDR1 MNHNS, CDR2 SASEGT. This CDR3 is built from 15 residues. Written as DNA, the CDR3 is TGTGCCAGCATCCAACAGGGAGAAGCTAACTATGGCTACACCTTC. Translating it yields CASIQQGEANYGYTF.